This T cell receptor beta chain was documented in a study of Ad26.COV2.S vaccination and SARS-CoV-2 variants. Broader study findings: Higher spike-specific TCR breadth was found in vaccine recipients than in placebo recipients. Those who received vaccine or placebo ended up with similar non-spike TCR breadth. Responses of spike-specific T cells (both CD8+ and CD4+) reportedly showed substantial breadth after vaccination. From the TCR breadth and depth analyses, total T cell responses may have been underestimated.

Assay: immunoSEQ multiplex PCR; the TCRdb copy retains only in-frame clones and omits some. The sample consists of about 94,000 clones, roughly 85% of them appearing once. The CDR3 runs to 15 residues. Germline V CDR1 and CDR2: MNHEY, SVGAGI. V shed 6 bases, J shed 7 bases, and the junction held 9 bases outside the gene matches. Comment on this clone: Its antigen is not identified.

This sequence originates from a human donor who had recovered from COVID-19. The chain has TRBV6-5 and TRBJ1-5, with 10 nucleotides matching TRBD1. Sequences were derived from peripheral blood, sampled after recovery from COVID-19. In nucleotides, the CDR3 is TGTGCCAGCAGCTCGGGACAGGGGACGCGACAGCCCCAGCATTTT. Its translation: CASSSGQGTRQPQHF.